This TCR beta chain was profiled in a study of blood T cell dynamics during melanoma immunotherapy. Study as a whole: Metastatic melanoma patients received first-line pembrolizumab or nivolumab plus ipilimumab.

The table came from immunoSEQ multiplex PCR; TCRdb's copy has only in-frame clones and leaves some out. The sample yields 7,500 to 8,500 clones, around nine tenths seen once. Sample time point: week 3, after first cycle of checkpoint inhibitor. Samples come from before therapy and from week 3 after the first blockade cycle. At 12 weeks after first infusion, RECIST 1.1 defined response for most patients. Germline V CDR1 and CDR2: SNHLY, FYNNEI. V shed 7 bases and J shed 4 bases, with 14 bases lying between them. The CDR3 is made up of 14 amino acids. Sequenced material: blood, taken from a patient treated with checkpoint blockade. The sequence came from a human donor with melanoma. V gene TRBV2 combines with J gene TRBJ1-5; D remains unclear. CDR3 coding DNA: TGTGCCAGCACCCGGGAGCGGAAGAATCAGCCCCAGCATTTT. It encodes CASTRERKNQPQHF.